This T cell receptor (beta chain) was documented in a study of cytomegalovirus exposure and HLA in healthy donors. Study-level results: A classifier reportedly called cytomegalovirus status with high sensitivity and specificity. According to a later analysis, most TCR beta chains associated with CMV appeared HLA-restricted. The HLA-A and HLA-B alleles of most subjects were reportedly predicted accurately from TCR beta sequences.

In the PCR, 60 Vbeta and 13 Jbeta primers were used. Method: immunoSEQ multiplex PCR; TCRdb's copy keeps in-frame clones and lacks some. The table shows about 84,000 clones, with roughly 78% occurring only once. As to this clone: No antigen is known for it.

Germline V lookup: CDR1 SNHLY, CDR2 FYNNEI. This CDR3 region has 17 residues. The V gene end was trimmed by 5 bases and the J gene end by 6 bases; junction bases not matched to a gene: 16. The sequenced sample consisted of PBMCs. The TCR originated in a male donor in good health and CMV-seropositive. This chain links TRBV2 with TRBJ1-5; 7 nucleotides line up with TRBD1. CDR3 nucleotides: TGTGCCAGCAGTACTGACAGGGCCCTAACATCAGGTCAGCCCCAGCATTTT. It is translated as CASSTDRALTSGQPQHF.